These T cell receptor beta chains were read from a single sample in a study of shared clonotypes between healthy human individuals. Profiled with immunoSEQ multiplex PCR; TCRdb holds only in-frame clones, not every one. The repertoire holds 2 million to 2.5 million clones, under 97% seen once, with around 0.13% in the top ten. The sequenced sample was naive CD4+ T cells sorted from blood. These receptors originate from a man younger than 30 in good health. Each CDR3 is given with its conserved first and last residue. The D gene is left open where the match is weak. Size is stated for part of the rows, as once, few or many counts, or as a class when the clone is expanded.

TRBJ2-3	NA	NA	TRBV5-1	TGCGCCAGCAGCTTCGGTCGGGAGGATACGCAGTATTTT	CASSFGREDTQYF
TRBJ1-6	NA	once	TRBV19	TGTGCCAGTAGTCCACCGGGACGATTTGATTCACCCCTCCACTTT	CASSPPGRFDSPLHF
TRBJ2-1	NA	NA	TRBV18	TGTGCCAGCTCACCACAAACGGAGTCGGGGTATCTGTTCTTC	CASSPQTESGYLFF
TRBJ2-3	NA	NA	TRBV5-1	TGCGCCAGCAGCTTAGCCACCGGGCTTGTGGGCACAGATACGCAGTATTTT	CASSLATGLVGTDTQYF
TRBJ2-7	TRBD1	NA	TRBV7-8	TGTGCCAGCAGGAATTCTTTAGGGACAGGGTCGGGCGAGCAGTACTTC	CASRNSLGTGSGEQYF
TRBJ2-7	NA	NA	TRBV14	TGTGCCAGCAGCCAAGTAAGGGGAGGTGAGCAGTACTTC	CASSQVRGGEQYF
TRBJ1-1	NA	NA	TRBV2	TGTGCCAGCACCGAACAAGAGAACACTGAAGCTTTCTTT	CASTEQENTEAFF
TRBJ2-7	TRBD1	NA	TRBV27	TGTGCCAGCAGCCAGGACAGGTCTCGCGAGCAGTACTTC	CASSQDRSREQYF
TRBJ2-7	TRBD1	NA	TRBV30	TGTGCCTGGAGACCGGGGACAGCAATCTACGAGCAGTACTTC	CAWRPGTAIYEQYF
TRBJ2-7	NA	NA	TRBV11-2	TGTGCCAGCAGCTTATCCCGGACAGTTCCCCTCGAGCAGTACTTC	CASSLSRTVPLEQYF
TRBJ1-5	NA	NA	TRBV2	TGTGCCAGCAGTGACAGGGGAGGCAATCAGCCCCAGCATTTT	CASSDRGGNQPQHF
TRBJ2-7	NA	NA	TRBV11-2	TGTGCCAGCAGCTTAGTTTCGCAGGGATCCTACGAGCAGTACTTC	CASSLVSQGSYEQYF
TRBJ1-2	TRBD1	NA	TRBV18	TGTGCCAGCTCCCTGGGACAGGGGGCCCCTTGGTATGGCTACACCTTC	CASSLGQGAPWYGYTF
TRBJ2-7	TRBD2	NA	TRBV2	TGTGCCAGCAGTGAACCCTTCGGGCTAGCGGGGACCTACGAGCAGTACTTC	CASSEPFGLAGTYEQYF
TRBJ1-5	NA	NA	TRBV9	TGTGCCAGCAGCGTAGGGGAGGGTCGCAATCAGCCCCAGCATTTT	CASSVGEGRNQPQHF
TRBJ1-5	NA	NA	TRBV30	TGTGCCTGGAGTGGGCAGGGGAACAATCAGCCCCAGCATTTT	CAWSGQGNNQPQHF
TRBJ2-7	TRBD2	NA	TRBV19	TGTGCCAGTAGTACCCGGACTAGCGGAGAATCCTACGAGCAGTACTTC	CASSTRTSGESYEQYF
TRBJ2-5	TRBD2	NA	TRBV10-3	TGTGCCATCAGTCCCCTAGCGGGCGGACAAGAGACCCAGTACTTC	CAISPLAGGQETQYF
TRBJ2-7	TRBD1	once	TRBV6-5	TGTGCCAGCAGCCGTGGGACAGGGATACACGAGCAGTACTTC	CASSRGTGIHEQYF
TRBJ2-7	TRBD1	once	TRBV27	TGTGCCAGCACTAGTCCCGGGACAGGGTATTACGAGCAGTACTTC	CASTSPGTGYYEQYF
TRBJ2-7	TRBD1	NA	TRBV18	TGTGCCAGCTCACCACGGGGACAGGGGACCTACGAGCAGTACTTC	CASSPRGQGTYEQYF
TRBJ1-2	NA	NA	TRBV6-5	TGTGCCAGCAGTTACGAAGATCCCCGCTATGGCTACACCTTC	CASSYEDPRYGYTF
TRBJ2-2	TRBD2	NA	TRBV6-5	TGTGCCAGCAGTTACTCGGTACTAGCGGCCACCGGGGAGCTGTTTTTT	CASSYSVLAATGELFF
TRBJ2-1	TRBD2	once	TRBV7-9	TGTGCCAGCAGCGCCCAGGGACTAGGGGCCCATGAGCAGTTCTTC	CASSAQGLGAHEQFF
TRBJ2-3	NA	NA	TRBV5-1	TGCGCCAGCAGCTTGGGACAGAGCACAGATACGCAGTATTTT	CASSLGQSTDTQYF
TRBJ2-7	NA	NA	TRBV7-9	TGTGCCAGCAGCCCCCCGGAGGGACCATCCTACGAGCAGTACTTC	CASSPPEGPSYEQYF
TRBJ1-4	NA	NA	TRBV2	TGTGCCAGCACCCTTGACACTGCAACTAATGAAAAACTGTTTTTT	CASTLDTATNEKLFF
TRBJ1-4	NA	NA	TRBV18	TGTGCCAGCTCACCCCCCTCGAGCGAAAAACTGTTTTTT	CASSPPSSEKLFF